Sequencing of this T cell receptor (beta chain) was carried out in a study of blood T cell repertoires in COVID-19. Study-level information: The cDNA or gDNA used as material had been derived from T cells, B-cell-depleted T cells, or PBMCs.

V shed 5 bases and J 4 bases; nucleotides not matched to a gene: 12. Germline V gene lookup returns CDR1 LNHNV and CDR2 YYDKDF (reference sequence). The CDR3 loop spans 18 amino acids. Per the original data handling: Reference gene primer amplification gave nucleated cell count estimates. Clones were sequenced by immunoSEQ multiplex PCR, and TCRdb holds only the in-frame ones, with some missing. V, J and clone size reflect that table, while D and trimming were determined from the DNA. The table has over 110,000 clones, around 88% seen once. Sequenced material: peripheral blood. The sequence was obtained from a human donor in a cohort sampled during active COVID-19. The gene calls are TRBV15 and TRBJ1-3; 12 nucleotides line up with TRBD1. CDR3 region: CATSDRDRGLYRGNTIYF. Here the CDR3 DNA reads TGTGCCACCAGCGACCGGGACAGGGGGCTATATAGAGGAAACACCATATATTTT.